These 32 T cell receptor beta chains were all obtained from the same sample, sequenced in a study of T cell responses to AZD1222 COVID-19 vaccine. TCRdb's table, derived via immunoSEQ multiplex PCR, lists solely in-frame clones and lacks some. Among 160,000 or so clones listed, about nine tenths were seen once. The sequenced sample was peripheral blood, obtained on day 0 of AZD1222 vaccination. The receptors were gathered from an adult in good health.

The chain couples TRBV28 to TRBJ2-3; possibly TRBD2 for D (5 bases). The CDR3 spans 15 residues. Germline-derived CDR1 and CDR2 are MDHEN and SYDVKM. Trimming stripped 2 bases from V and 1 base from J, with 10 bases between. The CDR3 DNA sequence: TGTGCCAGCAGTTTACCGGGGAGTCGCACAGATACGCAGTATTTT. Its protein is CASSLPGSRTDTQYF.

The J gene is TRBJ2-3, the V gene TRBV4-3, with 10 bases identical to TRBD2. J lost 0 bases, V lost 0 bases, and 12 bases had no gene match. This CDR3 region has 20 residues. In germline, CDR1 is LGHNA, CDR2 YSLEER. In nucleotides, the CDR3 is TGCGCCAGCAGCCAAGAACTCGGAGGTAGCGGGAGGATTAGCACAGATACGCAGTATTTT. It is translated as CASSQELGGSGRISTDTQYF.

The rearrangement joins TRBV7-2 to TRBJ1-1, with D possibly TRBD1 on 6 matching bases. Per the germline V gene, CDR1 is SGHTA and CDR2 is FQGNSA. The CDR3 covers 13 residues. V dropped 3 bases and J dropped 9 bases, with 14 bases sitting between them. The CDR3 DNA sequence: TGTGCCAGCAGCTTCAAGTCGGGACAAAAAGCTTTCTTT. Its translation is CASSFKSGQKAFF.

CDR3 sequence: CASWTGSDYGYTF. The CDR3, as DNA: TGTGCCAGCTGGACAGGAAGTGACTATGGCTACACCTTC. This sequence joins TRBV2 and TRBJ1-2, with 7 bases matching TRBD1. Germline CDR1 SNHLY, CDR2 FYNNEI. V lost 8 bases and J lost 3; bases outside the gene matches: 6. This CDR3 is 13 amino acids long. Supplemented by reference TRBV2 and TRBJ1-2, the full variable domain reads EPEVTQTPSHQVTQMGQEVILRCVPISNHLYFYWYRQILGQKVEFLVSFYNNEISEKSEIFDDQFSVERPDGSNFTLKIRSTKLEDSAMYFCASWTGSDYGYTFGSGTRLTVV.

This clone has just one count. The genes are TRBV6-2 or TRBV6-3 and TRBJ1-4, with D maybe TRBD1 (6 bases). CDR1 is MNHEY, CDR2 SVGEGT, per germline. The CDR3 extends over 15 amino acids. Trimming shortened V by 6 bases and J by 2 bases, and 13 bases separated the two germline ends. The CDR3 spells CASSTRTATNEKLFF. DNA for the CDR3: TGTGCCAGCAGCACTCGGACAGCTACTAATGAAAAACTGTTTTTT.

CDR3 DNA sequence: TGCGCCAGCAGGGGCGGAGCGGCTCCGAGTGCTAGCACAGATACGCAGTATTTT. It codes for CASRGGAAPSASTDTQYF. The chain has TRBV5-1 and TRBJ2-3, with TRBD2 as a possible D gene (5 bases). Per germline, CDR1 SGHRS and CDR2 YFSETQ. Between the trimmed V and J ends, which lost 5 bases and 0 bases, there was a span of 22 bases. The CDR3 loop spans 18 amino acids.

This chain links TRBV2 with TRBJ2-7; D is possibly TRBD2 (5 bases). V lost 5 bases, J lost 2 bases, and 13 bases lay in between. The CDR3 sequence is 14 residues long. Germline V CDR1 and CDR2: SNHLY, FYNNEI. DNA of the CDR3: TGTGCCAGCAGTTCCGGGGTGACACCCTACGAGCAGTACTTC. This translates into CASSSGVTPYEQYF. Filled out from reference TRBV2 and TRBJ2-7, the complete variable domain reads EPEVTQTPSHQVTQMGQEVILRCVPISNHLYFYWYRQILGQKVEFLVSFYNNEISEKSEIFDDQFSVERPDGSNFTLKIRSTKLEDSAMYFCASSSGVTPYEQYFGPGTRLTVT.

V is TRBV6-5 and J is TRBJ2-1; 10 nucleotides line up with TRBD2. The CDR3 is 15 amino acids. The V segment lost 3 bases and the J segment 7 bases; nucleotides outside the gene matches: 6. The germline V gene has CDR1 MNHEY and CDR2 SVGAGI. CDR3 DNA: TGTGCCAGCAGTTATGGAGCGGGGGGGCCAAATGAGCAGTTCTTC. The encoded protein is CASSYGAGGPNEQFF.

The rearrangement joins TRBV7-9 to TRBJ1-5, with TRBD1 matching 8 bases. Germline lookup yields CDR1 SEHNR and CDR2 FQNEAQ (reference sequence). V shed 1 base and J 0 bases; nucleotides not matched to a gene: 11. The CDR3 loop spans 19 amino acids. CDR3 sequence: CASSLVRTGRTLSNQPQHF. The CDR3 region has the DNA TGTGCCAGCAGCTTAGTTAGGACAGGGAGGACTCTTAGCAATCAGCCCCAGCATTTT.

The chain combines TRBV11-2 with TRBJ1-2, with 7 bases fitting TRBD1. V was clipped by 5 bases and J by 2 bases; unmatched bases: 5. Germline CDR1 SGHAT, CDR2 FQNNGV. The CDR3 has 14 amino acids. The CDR3: CASSRGGRNYGYTF. As DNA, the CDR3 is TGTGCCAGCAGCAGAGGGGGCAGGAACTATGGCTACACCTTC.

This clone was counted once. The chain has TRBV7-2 and TRBJ1-6; D not certain. The CDR3 loop spans 14 amino acids. Germline V gene data show CDR1 as SGHTA and CDR2 as FQGNSA. V lost 1 base, J lost 7 bases, and 8 bases lay in between. The CDR3 DNA follows: TGTGCCAGCAGCTTAGAGGGTGGCAATTCACCCCTCCACTTT. Translated, it gives CASSLEGGNSPLHF.

As regards this clone: Other DNA sequences within the sample encode an identical CDR3. The chain links TRBV7-3 to TRBJ1-1; D is uncertain. Trimming stripped 5 bases from V and 0 bases from J, with 7 bases between. The CDR3 contains 13 residues. The germline gives CDR1 SGHTA, CDR2 FQGTGA. CDR3 DNA sequence: TGTGCCAGCAGCCTACAGATGAACACTGAAGCTTTCTTT. Amino acids: CASSLQMNTEAFF.

J is TRBJ1-6 and V is TRBV28; no clear D. The CDR3 sequence is 12 residues long. Germline V gene lookup returns CDR1 MDHEN and CDR2 SYDVKM. V was cut by 6 bases and J by 11 bases, with 11 bases left in between. CDR3 DNA: TGTGCCAGCAGGCCTGGAGGACCACCCCTCCACTTT. As protein: CASRPGGPPLHF.

The rearrangement joins TRBV5-4 to TRBJ1-2, with a weak D call TRBD1 (6 bases). The CDR3 consists of 16 residues. The ends were cut back, 4 bases at V and 1 base at J, with 17 bases in the middle. CDR1 SGHNT and CDR2 YYREEE come from the germline V gene (reference sequence). CDR3 bases: TGTGCCAGCAGCCTGGGACAAGGGAGGGGTAACTATGGCTACACCTTC. Protein: CASSLGQGRGNYGYTF.

The chain couples TRBV14 to TRBJ1-2; no clear D. This CDR3 region has 15 residues. Trimming shortened V by 0 bases and J by 1 base, and 9 bases separated the two germline ends. CDR1 is SGHDN, CDR2 FVKESK, per germline. CDR3 residues: CASSQDMRLNYGYTF. In DNA form, the CDR3 reads TGTGCCAGCAGCCAAGATATGAGGCTTAACTATGGCTACACCTTC.

The chain couples TRBV19 to TRBJ1-1, with 12 positions matching TRBD1. Unmatched junction bases numbered 11, after V lost 5 bases and J lost 1 base. Germline V gene lookup returns CDR1 LNHDA and CDR2 SQIVND (reference sequence). The CDR3 has 18 residues. CDR3 in DNA: TGTGCCAGTAGTCCCAACCAGGGACAGGGGGCCGGGAACACTGAAGCTTTCTTT. Translation gives CASSPNQGQGAGNTEAFF. The full variable domain, in which reference TRBV19 and TRBJ1-1 provide the parts outside the CDR3, is DGGITQSPKYLFRKEGQNVTLSCEQNLNHDAMYWYRQDPGQGLRLIYYSQIVNDFQKGDIAEGYSVSREKKESFPLTVTSAQKNPTAFYLCASSPNQGQGAGNTEAFFGQGTRLTVV.

The chain carries TRBV7-2 and TRBJ1-6; no definite D call. Germline CDR1 SGHTA, CDR2 FQGNSA. Trimming shortened V by 1 base and J by 0 bases, and 7 bases separated the two germline ends. The CDR3 sequence is 16 residues long. The CDR3 region has the DNA TGTGCCAGCAGCTTAGGACTTCGCTCCTATAATTCACCCCTCCACTTT. Translating it yields CASSLGLRSYNSPLHF.

DNA of the CDR3: TGTGCCAGTGAGGGAGGGGCCTTGGAAAAACTGTTTTTT. Translated, it gives CASEGGALEKLFF. The chain joins TRBV2 to TRBJ1-4; possibly TRBD1 for D (5 bases). Trimming shortened V by 9 bases and J by 8 bases, and 16 bases separated the two germline ends. This CDR3 comprises 13 residues. CDR1 and CDR2 from the germline V gene are SNHLY and FYNNEI. The complete variable domain, with remaining parts taken from reference TRBV2 and TRBJ1-4, reads EPEVTQTPSHQVTQMGQEVILRCVPISNHLYFYWYRQILGQKVEFLVSFYNNEISEKSEIFDDQFSVERPDGSNFTLKIRSTKLEDSAMYFCASEGGALEKLFFGSGTQLSVL.

This clone was detected a few times. This sequence joins TRBV5-1 and TRBJ2-7, with TRBD1 identical over 12 bases. CDR1 and CDR2 (germline): SGHRS, YFSETQ. There are 16 residues in the CDR3. V shed 3 bases, J shed 3 bases, and the junction held 7 bases outside the gene matches. Here the CDR3 reads CASSSTGTGGGYEQYF. The DNA of the CDR3 is TGCGCCAGCAGCTCTACCGGGACAGGGGGCGGCTACGAGCAGTACTTC.

V and J are TRBV7-3 and TRBJ2-3, with 12 bases matching TRBD2. The germline V gene encodes CDR1 SGHTA and CDR2 FQGTGA. V shed 6 bases, J shed 0 bases, and the junction held 4 bases outside the gene matches. The CDR3 sequence is 16 residues long. The CDR3 bases are TGTGCCAGCAGACCGGGACTAGCGGGTAGCACAGATACGCAGTATTTT. Translated: CASRPGLAGSTDTQYF.

V gene TRBV5-5 combines with J gene TRBJ2-5, with D perhaps matching TRBD1 (6 bases). The V end lost 6 bases, the J end lost 2 bases, and 14 bases lay between the germline ends. The germline gives CDR1 SGHKS, CDR2 YYEKEE (reference sequence). CDR3 length: 14 amino acids. CDR3 in amino acids: CASIPGTTQETQYF. Here the CDR3 DNA reads TGTGCCAGCATTCCTGGGACAACTCAAGAGACCCAGTACTTC.

As regards this clone: The identical CDR3 is also encoded by other nucleotide sequences in the sample. The chain combines TRBV18 with TRBJ1-2, with D hard to call. The CDR3 has 14 residues. Germline CDR1 KGHSH, CDR2 LQKENI. Trimming stripped 3 bases from V and 0 bases from J, with 8 bases between. CDR3 residues: CASSPPGTNYGYTF. As DNA, the CDR3 is TGTGCCAGCTCACCCCCCGGGACTAACTATGGCTACACCTTC.

The J gene is TRBJ1-6, the V gene TRBV6-2 or TRBV6-3; D perhaps matches TRBD1 (6 bases). The ends were cut back, 6 bases at V and 3 bases at J, with 15 bases in the middle. From germline, CDR1 is MNHEY and CDR2 SVGEGT. This CDR3 spans 16 amino acids. CDR3 in amino acids: CASSQRQEIYNSPLHF. In nucleotides, the CDR3 is TGTGCCAGCAGCCAAAGACAGGAGATCTATAATTCACCCCTCCACTTT.

V usage is TRBV7-8 and J usage is TRBJ1-5; 8 bases are a match to TRBD1. Germline-derived CDR1 and CDR2 are SGHVS and FQNEAQ. The V and J ends lost 5 bases and 2 bases, in that order; junction bases with no gene match: 17. CDR3 length equals 19 residues. This chain's CDR3 is CASSPTRQGTYWGNQPQHF. The CDR3 nucleotides read TGTGCCAGCAGCCCTACCCGACAGGGGACTTATTGGGGCAATCAGCCCCAGCATTTT.

This clone was detected only once. The chain uses TRBV6-4 and TRBJ2-6, with unresolved D. Trimming stripped 2 bases from V and 1 base from J, with 6 bases between. CDR3 length equals 15 residues. Germline values: CDR1 MRHNA, CDR2 SNTAGT. The CDR3 is CASSDKGSGANVLTF. For the CDR3, the DNA is TGTGCCAGCAGTGACAAGGGTTCTGGGGCCAACGTCCTGACTTTC.

The gene calls are TRBV5-8 and TRBJ2-7; 7 bases line up with TRBD1. The CDR3 runs to 14 residues. After removal of 4 bases from V and 2 bases from J, the junction contained 6 bases not matched to a gene. Germline V gives CDR1 SGHTS, CDR2 YDEGEE. The CDR3 DNA reads as TGTGCCAGCAGCCCTTACAGGGGCACCTACGAGCAGTACTTC. Protein: CASSPYRGTYEQYF.

The chain joins TRBV6-5 to TRBJ1-4, with 7 bases aligning to TRBD1. The CDR3 spans 13 residues. Germline V CDR1 and CDR2: MNHEY, SVGAGI. V was pared by 2 bases and J by 8 bases, with 2 bases of the junction left unmatched. The chain's CDR3 is CASSYGGGEKLFF. CDR3 DNA: TGTGCCAGCAGTTACGGAGGGGGCGAAAAACTGTTTTTT.

The rearrangement uses TRBV6-2 or TRBV6-3 and TRBJ2-7; a possible D gene is TRBD1 (5 bases). Germline values: CDR1 MNHEY, CDR2 SVGEGT. Deletions cut 10 bases from V and 3 bases from J, with 10 bases between. CDR3 length: 11 residues. The chain's CDR3 is CATSQGYEQYF. The CDR3 coding sequence is TGTGCCACCAGCCAGGGCTACGAGCAGTACTTC.

The CDR3 region is CASSSRGSGNTIYF. CDR3 nucleotide sequence: TGTGCCAGCAGTTCCAGGGGATCCGGAAACACCATATATTTT. The V gene is TRBV27, the J gene TRBJ1-3; TRBD1 might be the D (6 bases). Germline-derived CDR1 and CDR2 are MNHEY and SMNVEV (reference sequence). There are 14 residues in the CDR3. Trimming pared 4 bases from V and 4 bases from J, leaving 11 bases between.

As for this clone: Other DNA sequences from this sample encode an identical CDR3 as well. The chain employs TRBV7-2 and TRBJ1-4; a weak D match, TRBD1 (5 bases). Germline V gives CDR1 SGHTA, CDR2 FQGNSA. The CDR3 runs to 14 residues. V lost 3 bases, J lost 5 bases, and 10 bases lay in between. Written as DNA, the CDR3 is TGTGCCAGCAGCTTGGACCGGGGGAATGAAAAACTGTTTTTT. It yields the protein CASSLDRGNEKLFF. Supplemented by reference TRBV7-2 and TRBJ1-4, the full variable domain reads GAGVSQSPSNKVTEKGKDVELRCDPISGHTALYWYRQSLGQGLEFLIYFQGNSAPDKSGLPSDRFSAERTGGSVSTLTIQRTQQEDSAVYLCASSLDRGNEKLFFGSGTQLSVL.

Concerning this clone: The junction and the germline gene differ at one end; a read error may be behind it. Different DNA sequences within this sample yield the same CDR3. The J gene is TRBJ1-2, the V gene TRBV14; TRBD1 matches at 7 bases. The length of the CDR3 is 16 residues. Germline V gene sequence: CDR1 SGHDN, CDR2 FVKESK. The CDR3 DNA sequence: TGTGCCAGCAGCCAAGGAATTTGGACAGGCGGCTATGGCTATACCTTC. This translates into CASSQGIWTGGYGYTF.

The rearrangement joins TRBV18 to TRBJ1-1; possible D gene TRBD1, 6 bases. The V and J ends lost 1 base and 1 base respectively, with 10 bases between them. Germline CDR1 is KGHSH and CDR2 is LQKENI. This CDR3 comprises 15 residues. CDR3 nucleotide sequence: TGTGCCAGCTCACCACAGGGGGGCGAGAACACTGAAGCTTTCTTT. Translating it yields CASSPQGGENTEAFF.